What follows are 29 T cell receptor beta chains derived from one specimen sequenced in a study of CXCR3-negative and CXCR3-positive naive CD8 T cells. Libraries were UMI-labeled 5' RACE TRB cDNA. TCRdb reprocessed the 5' RACE reads, keeping one entry per CDR3 protein, no DNA. This specimen shows 84,000 or so distinct CDR3 sequences; the ten leading clones hold approximately 0.54%. These receptors' targets are unknown. Findings and caveats of the study: Compared with CXCR3-negative naive cells, CXCR3-positive naive cells showed more hydrophobic TRB CDR3s.

Sequencing was done on a sample of naive CXCR3+ CD8+ T cells from blood. The subset here: CD45RO-CCR7+CD27+CD95- naive CD8+ T cells expressing CXCR3 (TNR3+). Source of these receptors: a human donor in good health. Some clones in this sample may be carry-over from other donors' samples.

J is TRBJ1-1 and V is TRBV6-5. From germline, CDR1 is MNHEY and CDR2 SVGAGI. The CDR3 is 15 amino acids. CDR3 loop: CASSAFWPMNTEAFF.

The chain uses TRBV6-5 and TRBJ2-3; there is no DNA to check the TCRdb D call of TRBD2. Germline V gives CDR1 MNHEY, CDR2 SVGAGI. The CDR3 totals 15 residues. The CDR3 loop reads CASSYSDPRENTQYF.

The chain is built from TRBV28 and TRBJ2-5; TCRdb outputs TRBD2, but without DNA this stays unchecked. Germline V gives CDR1 MDHEN, CDR2 SYDVKM. This CDR3 region has 19 residues. CDR3 region: CASSLIPRRGGHEAKTQYF.

V is TRBV28 and J is TRBJ2-3; TCRdb lists TRBD1, though no DNA is available to test this call. From germline, CDR1 is MDHEN and CDR2 SYDVKM. The CDR3 has 20 residues. This chain's CDR3 is CASSSPEVGGAVPITDTQYF.

The J gene is TRBJ1-1, the V gene TRBV14. The germline CDR1 and CDR2 sequences are SGHDN and FVKESK. CDR3 length: 14 residues. The CDR3 sequence: CASSHRSLNTEAFF.

The chain combines TRBV9 with TRBJ2-1. This CDR3 has 12 residues. Germline CDR1 reads SGDLS; CDR2 reads YYNGEE. The CDR3: CASSEVENEQFF.

The chain uses TRBV9 and TRBJ2-1; the D gene TCRdb calls, TRBD1, cannot be checked with no DNA. CDR1 is SGDLS and CDR2 is YYNGEE in the germline V gene. The CDR3 sequence is 16 residues long. The CDR3 region is CASSGPGTIPLNEQFF.

The J gene is TRBJ2-2, the V gene TRBV28; lacking DNA, the TRBD1 call made by TCRdb goes unchecked. Germline V lookup: CDR1 MDHEN, CDR2 SYDVKM. The CDR3 is 17 residues long. Here the CDR3 reads CASSSVPGTHTEGELFF. Complete variable domain (other parts from reference TRBV28 and TRBJ2-2): DVKVTQSSRYLVKRTGEKVFLECVQDMDHENMFWYRQDPGLGLRLIYFSYDVKMKEKGDIPEGYSVSREKKERFSLILESASTNQTSMYLCASSSVPGTHTEGELFFGEGSRLTVL.

The rearrangement links TRBV3-1 to TRBJ2-1; TCRdb reports TRBD2, a call that lacks DNA to check it against. Germline-derived CDR1 and CDR2 are LGHDT and YNNKEL (reference sequence). The CDR3 has 15 residues. CDR3 protein: CASRYSGGYYNEQFF.

The rearrangement joins TRBV12-3 or TRBV12-4 to TRBJ1-5; the TCRdb call, TRBD1, lacks DNA for checking. This CDR3 is 15 amino acids long. CDR3 loop: CASTPFGAGNQPQHF.

The CDR3 here is CASSLPSGSPYEQYF. The chain recombines TRBV5-6 with TRBJ2-7; TCRdb's D call of TRBD2 is untestable without DNA. Germline CDR1 and CDR2: SGHDT and YYEEEE. CDR3 length equals 15 residues. Full variable domain (outside the CDR3, taken from reference TRBV5-6 and TRBJ2-7): DAGVTQSPTHLIKTRGQQVTLRCSPKSGHDTVSWYQQALGQGPQFIFQYYEEEERQRGNFPDRFSGHQFPNYSSELNVNALLLGDSALYLCASSLPSGSPYEQYFGPGTRLTVT.

The chain recombines TRBV6-5 with TRBJ2-1; TCRdb's D call of TRBD2 is untestable without DNA. The CDR3 spans 18 residues. Looked up from germline, CDR1 is MNHEY and CDR2 is SVGAGI. This CDR3 reads CASSYSLGLAGGSNEQFF.

The V gene is TRBV29-1, the J gene TRBJ2-1; lacking DNA, the TRBD2 call made by TCRdb goes unchecked. Germline CDR1 SQVTM, CDR2 ANQGSEA. This CDR3 is built from 17 residues. CDR3 sequence reads: CSVEDLGLAGGLNEQFF.

J is TRBJ1-2 and V is TRBV21-1. TRBV21-1 is described as a pseudogene. The length of the CDR3 is 19 residues. CDR3 in amino acids: CASSKELGPLGTPNYGYTF.

The V call is TRBV12-3 or TRBV12-4, the J call TRBJ2-2; the TRBD1 assignment by TCRdb is unverifiable without DNA. The CDR3 consists of 15 residues. The CDR3 reads CASSLRGTYSGELFF.

The chain couples TRBV15 to TRBJ2-7; absent DNA, TCRdb's TRBD1 call cannot be checked. The CDR3 has 14 residues. CDR1 is LNHNV and CDR2 is YYDKDF in the germline V gene (reference sequence). The CDR3 spells CATSSRDRGHEQYF. The variable domain in full, completed from reference TRBV15 and TRBJ2-7, reads DAMVIQNPRYQVTQFGKPVTLSCSQTLNHNVMYWYQQKSSQAPKLLFHYYDKDFNNEADTPDNFQSRRPNTSFCFLDIRSPGLGDTAMYLCATSSRDRGHEQYFGPGTRLTVT.

V gene TRBV29-1 combines with J gene TRBJ2-2; TCRdb reports TRBD2, a call that lacks DNA to check it against. Germline V gene sequence: CDR1 SQVTM, CDR2 ANQGSEA. The CDR3 covers 13 residues. The CDR3 spells CSAGGGLAGELFF.

The chain links TRBV12-3 or TRBV12-4 to TRBJ2-1; TCRdb's assignment of TRBD1 cannot be checked, as there is no DNA. This CDR3 is 15 amino acids long. CDR3: CASSLGVPGVDEQFF.

The chain uses TRBV15 and TRBJ2-1; TCRdb names TRBD1, which stays unverified in the absence of DNA. Germline V gene data show CDR1 as LNHNV and CDR2 as YYDKDF (reference sequence). The CDR3 runs to 15 residues. CDR3 loop: CATSRGQGTLNEQFF.

The CDR3: CATQPQGGYTF. This chain links TRBV12-3 or TRBV12-4 with TRBJ1-2; absent DNA, TCRdb's TRBD1 call cannot be checked. The CDR3 is 11 residues long.

The genes are TRBV28 and TRBJ2-7; TCRdb picks TRBD1, but there is no DNA to check that call. This CDR3 has 15 amino acids. Germline V CDR1 and CDR2: MDHEN, SYDVKM. The CDR3 here is CASSLFREGPYEQYF.

The V gene is TRBV27, the J gene TRBJ2-7; as DNA is missing, the TRBD2 call by TCRdb cannot be tested. The V gene's germline CDR1 is MNHEY and CDR2 SMNVEV (reference sequence). The CDR3 is 17 residues long. CDR3 amino acids: CASSPTAGGDLYYEQYF.

The rearrangement joins TRBV6-2 or TRBV6-3 to TRBJ2-3; TCRdb's assignment of TRBD1 cannot be checked, as there is no DNA. CDR1 is MNHEY, CDR2 SVGEGT, per germline. The CDR3 has 14 amino acids. The CDR3 protein is CASSLGGLSDTQYF.

The chain has TRBV20-1 and TRBJ1-1; the TRBD1 assignment by TCRdb is unverifiable without DNA. Germline CDR1 DFQATT, CDR2 SNEGSKA (reference sequence). The CDR3 is 11 amino acids. This CDR3 is CSAPLNTEAFF.

The J gene is TRBJ2-7, the V gene TRBV15. From germline, CDR1 is LNHNV and CDR2 YYDKDF (reference sequence). CDR3 size: 13 residues. The CDR3 loop reads CATSLGNSYEQYF.

The chain is built from TRBV6-1 and TRBJ2-2; TCRdb designates TRBD1, a call that cannot be tested without DNA. The germline V gene encodes CDR1 MNHNS and CDR2 SASEGT. CDR3 size: 16 residues. CDR3 loop: CASSEYRTGDTGELFF.

The rearrangement joins TRBV7-9 to TRBJ1-2; TCRdb gives TRBD1 as the D gene, but with no DNA this cannot be confirmed. This CDR3 spans 14 amino acids. The germline V gene has CDR1 SEHNR and CDR2 FQNEAQ (reference sequence). The CDR3: CASSLEGVSYGYTF.

The V and J genes are TRBV7-9 and TRBJ2-3; TCRdb's D call of TRBD1 is untestable without DNA. The CDR3 extends over 12 amino acids. CDR1 SEHNR and CDR2 FQNEAQ come from the germline V gene (reference sequence). The CDR3 reads CASSGAADTQYF.

The chain joins TRBV29-1 to TRBJ2-2; the D gene TCRdb calls, TRBD1, cannot be checked with no DNA. This CDR3 comprises 13 residues. The germline V gene encodes CDR1 SQVTM and CDR2 ANQGSEA. CDR3 protein: CSGTTGDTGERFF.